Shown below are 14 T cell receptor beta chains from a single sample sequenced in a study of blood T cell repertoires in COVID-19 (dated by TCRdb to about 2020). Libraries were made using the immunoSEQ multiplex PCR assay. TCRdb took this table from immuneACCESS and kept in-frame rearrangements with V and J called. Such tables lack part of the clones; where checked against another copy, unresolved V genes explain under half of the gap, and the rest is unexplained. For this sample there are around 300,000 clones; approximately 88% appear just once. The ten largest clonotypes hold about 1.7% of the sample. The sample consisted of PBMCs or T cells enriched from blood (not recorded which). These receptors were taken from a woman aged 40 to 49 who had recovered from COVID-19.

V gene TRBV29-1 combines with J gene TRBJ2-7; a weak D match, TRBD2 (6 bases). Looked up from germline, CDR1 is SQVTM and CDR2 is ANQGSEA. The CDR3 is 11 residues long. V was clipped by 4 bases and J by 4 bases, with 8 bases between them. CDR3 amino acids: CSVVGGYEQYF. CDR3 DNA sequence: TGCAGCGTTGTGGGAGGATACGAGCAGTACTTC.

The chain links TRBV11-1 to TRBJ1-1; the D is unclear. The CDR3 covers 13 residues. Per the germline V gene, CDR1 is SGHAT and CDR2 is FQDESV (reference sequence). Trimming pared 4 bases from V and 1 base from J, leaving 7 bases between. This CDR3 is CASSSRRNTEAFF. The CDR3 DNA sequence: TGTGCCAGCAGCTCCCGGAGGAACACTGAAGCTTTCTTT.

CDR3 in amino acids: CASSGAGGFTEAFF. CDR3 coding DNA: TGTGCCAGTAGTGGGGCAGGGGGCTTCACTGAAGCTTTCTTT. This chain uses TRBV19 with TRBJ1-1; 8 bases fit TRBD1. This CDR3 is 14 amino acids long. CDR1 and CDR2 from the germline V gene are LNHDA and SQIVND (reference sequence). V lost 5 bases, J lost 4 bases, and 6 bases stayed unmatched.

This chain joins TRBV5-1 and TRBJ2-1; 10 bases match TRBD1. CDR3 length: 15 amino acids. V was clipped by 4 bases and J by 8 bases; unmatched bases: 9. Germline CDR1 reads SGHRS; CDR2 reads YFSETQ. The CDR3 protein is CASSRGQGGYDEQFF. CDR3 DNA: TGCGCCAGCAGCCGCGGACAGGGGGGTTACGATGAGCAGTTCTTC.

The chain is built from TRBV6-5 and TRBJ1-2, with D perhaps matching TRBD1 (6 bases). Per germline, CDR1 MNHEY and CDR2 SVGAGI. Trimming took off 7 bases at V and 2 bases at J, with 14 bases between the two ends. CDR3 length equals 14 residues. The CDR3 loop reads CASTLRGNNYGYTF. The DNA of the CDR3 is TGTGCCAGCACCCTCAGGGGAAACAACTATGGCTACACCTTC.

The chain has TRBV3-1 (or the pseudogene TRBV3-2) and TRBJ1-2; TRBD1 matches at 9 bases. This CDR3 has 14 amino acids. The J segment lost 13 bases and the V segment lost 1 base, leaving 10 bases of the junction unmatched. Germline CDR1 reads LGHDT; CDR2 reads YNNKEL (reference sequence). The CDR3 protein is CASSQAVGGTGTTF. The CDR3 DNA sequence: TGTGCCAGCAGCCAAGCGGTTGGGGGGACAGGGACCACCTTC.

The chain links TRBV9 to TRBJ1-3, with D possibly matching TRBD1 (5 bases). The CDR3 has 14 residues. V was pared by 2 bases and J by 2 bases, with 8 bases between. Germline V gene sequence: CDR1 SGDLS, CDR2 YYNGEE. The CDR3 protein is CASSVDRTGNTIYF. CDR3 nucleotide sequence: TGTGCCAGCAGCGTCGACAGAACTGGAAACACCATATATTTT.

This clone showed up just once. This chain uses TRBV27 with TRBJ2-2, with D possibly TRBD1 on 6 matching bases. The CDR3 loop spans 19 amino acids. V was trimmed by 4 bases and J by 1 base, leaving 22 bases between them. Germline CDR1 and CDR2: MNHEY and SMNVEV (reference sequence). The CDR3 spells CASSSWVGRTGRNTGELFF. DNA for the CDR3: TGTGCCAGCAGTTCTTGGGTAGGCCGTACAGGGAGGAACACCGGGGAGCTGTTTTTT.

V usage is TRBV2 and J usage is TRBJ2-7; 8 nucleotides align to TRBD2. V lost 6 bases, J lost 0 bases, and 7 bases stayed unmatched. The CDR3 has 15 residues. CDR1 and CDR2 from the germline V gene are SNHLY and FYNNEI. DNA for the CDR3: TGTGCCAGCAGAGTAGGCGGGGGGAACTCCTACGAGCAGTACTTC. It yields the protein CASRVGGGNSYEQYF.

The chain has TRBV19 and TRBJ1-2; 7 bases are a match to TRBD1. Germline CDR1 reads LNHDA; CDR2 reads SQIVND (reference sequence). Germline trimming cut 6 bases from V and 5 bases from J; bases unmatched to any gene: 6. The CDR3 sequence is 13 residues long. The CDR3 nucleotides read TGTGCCAGTAGCCCGACAGGGTTATATGGCTACACCTTC. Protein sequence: CASSPTGLYGYTF.

In nucleotides, the CDR3 is TGTGCCAGCAGCGCCGTCGAGGTATCTAACTATGGCTACACCTTC. Residues: CASSAVEVSNYGYTF. This chain uses TRBV7-2 with TRBJ1-2; no firm D call. Trimming left V 5 bases short and J 0 bases short, with 13 bases between. Germline CDR1 SGHTA, CDR2 FQGNSA. CDR3 length: 15 amino acids.

CDR3 in amino acids: CASSKDRVNGYTF. CDR3 bases: TGTGCCAGCAGCAAGGACAGGGTAAATGGCTACACCTTC. The chain uses TRBV7-9 and TRBJ1-2; 8 nucleotides align to TRBD1. V shed 5 bases, J shed 6 bases, and the junction held 5 bases outside the gene matches. The germline V gene has CDR1 SEHNR and CDR2 FQNEAQ (reference sequence). The CDR3 is 13 residues long.

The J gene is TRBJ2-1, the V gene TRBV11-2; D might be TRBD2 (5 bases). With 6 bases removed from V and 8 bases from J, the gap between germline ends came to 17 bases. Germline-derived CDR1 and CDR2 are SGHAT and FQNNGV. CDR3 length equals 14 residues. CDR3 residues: CASSLPGDSDEQFF. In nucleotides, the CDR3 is TGTGCCAGCAGTCTTCCAGGCGATAGCGATGAGCAGTTCTTC.

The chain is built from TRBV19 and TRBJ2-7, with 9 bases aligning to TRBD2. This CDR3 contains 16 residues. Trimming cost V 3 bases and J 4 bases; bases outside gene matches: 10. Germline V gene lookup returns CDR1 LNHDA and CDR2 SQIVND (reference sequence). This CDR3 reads CASSIGAGGLSYEQYF. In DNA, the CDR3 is TGTGCCAGTAGTATCGGCGCGGGGGGGCTATCTTACGAGCAGTACTTC.